These 21 T cell receptor beta chains were sequenced from one sample in a study of T cell responses to AZD1222 COVID-19 vaccine. Clones were read by immunoSEQ multiplex PCR, and TCRdb kept only the in-frame ones, dropping some. The data show just under 95,000 clones, about 88% seen once. This specimen consisted of peripheral blood, obtained on day 0 of AZD1222 vaccination. The receptors originated from an adult in good health.

The rearrangement links TRBV28 to TRBJ1-2, with D unresolved. Per the germline V gene, CDR1 is MDHEN and CDR2 is SYDVKM. CDR3 length equals 11 residues. The CDR3 loop is CAGRGNYGYTF. CDR3 in DNA: TGTGCGGGGAGAGGAAACTATGGCTACACCTTC.

The chain carries TRBV6-5 and TRBJ1-2; 7 bases are shared with TRBD1. CDR1 and CDR2 from the germline V gene are MNHEY and SVGAGI. V was pared by 2 bases and J by 3 bases, with 3 bases of the junction left unmatched. This CDR3 comprises 14 residues. CDR3 coding DNA: TGTGCCAGCAGTTACGGACAGGACTACTATGGCTACACCTTC. Amino acids: CASSYGQDYYGYTF.

This clone is a singleton in its sample. The V and J genes are TRBV3-1 (or the pseudogene TRBV3-2) and TRBJ1-2, with 8 bases matching TRBD1. V trimming: 1 base; J trimming: 5 bases; junction bases outside the gene matches: 9. The germline V gene has CDR1 LGHDT and CDR2 YNNKEL (reference sequence). The length of the CDR3 is 16 residues. Here the CDR3 DNA reads TGTGCCAGCAGCCAAGGTTGGTCAGGGGGCGGATATGGCTACACCTTC. As protein: CASSQGWSGGGYGYTF.

V gene TRBV6-5 combines with J gene TRBJ2-1; 9 positions agree with TRBD2. V shed 6 bases, J shed 8 bases, and the junction held 8 bases outside the gene matches. The CDR3 sequence is 14 residues long. The germline V gene has CDR1 MNHEY and CDR2 SVGAGI. The CDR3 nucleotides are TGTGCCAGCAGGGCGGGGGGGCTTCTGGATGAGCAGTTCTTC. Translated, it gives CASRAGGLLDEQFF.

This clone was recorded only once. This sequence joins TRBV19 and TRBJ1-1, with TRBD1 matching over 12 bases. CDR3 length: 15 residues. V gave up 3 bases and J gave up 5 bases; unmatched junction bases: 4. The germline V gene has CDR1 LNHDA and CDR2 SQIVND (reference sequence). The CDR3 region is CASSIPGQGATEAFF. As DNA, the CDR3 is TGTGCCAGTAGTATCCCGGGACAGGGGGCAACTGAAGCTTTCTTT.

The V gene is TRBV7-2, the J gene TRBJ2-1; TRBD2 matches at 8 bases. V lost 5 bases to trimming and J lost 8 bases; unmatched junction nucleotides: 11. CDR3 size: 15 residues. The germline V gene has CDR1 SGHTA and CDR2 FQGNSA. The CDR3: CASSPPARGAHEQFF. CDR3 bases: TGTGCCAGCAGCCCACCCGCGCGGGGGGCCCATGAGCAGTTCTTC.

V and J are TRBV4-3 and TRBJ2-3; D tentatively reads TRBD1 or TRBD2 (5 bases each). Germline V gives CDR1 LGHNA, CDR2 YSLEER. This CDR3 has 16 residues. The ends were cut back, 1 base at V and 6 bases at J, with 17 bases in the middle. The CDR3 loop is CASSQVPGTASDTQYF. DNA for the CDR3: TGCGCCAGCAGCCAAGTACCCGGGACCGCGTCGGATACGCAGTATTTT.

The chain has TRBV30 and TRBJ1-2; D is perhaps TRBD1 (6 bases). This CDR3 has 16 amino acids. The germline CDR1 and CDR2 sequences are GTSNPN and SVGIG (reference sequence). V lost 1 base and J lost 2, with 17 bases in between. CDR3 nucleotide sequence: TGTGCCTGGAGTGCTCGTTTGGGGGGCGTAAACTATGGCTACACCTTC. It is translated as CAWSARLGGVNYGYTF.

The genes are TRBV5-1 and TRBJ1-2; D unclear. Germline CDR1 and CDR2: SGHRS and YFSETQ. The length of the CDR3 is 14 residues. The V end lost 1 base, the J end lost 4 bases, and 11 bases lay between the germline ends. Written as DNA, the CDR3 is TGCGCCAGCAGCTTGACGGGCCCTCTCTATGGCTACACCTTC. Its protein product is CASSLTGPLYGYTF.

This chain uses TRBV25-1 with TRBJ2-1; a weak D match, TRBD1 (6 bases). Germline V CDR1 and CDR2: MGHDK, SYGVNS. The CDR3 loop spans 16 amino acids. Trimming took off 4 bases at V and 6 bases at J, with 19 bases between the two ends. Written as DNA, the CDR3 is TGTGCCAGCAGTGTTGGGGAACTCACCAGGGGCAATGAGCAGTTCTTC. This encodes CASSVGELTRGNEQFF.

The V and J genes are TRBV6-6 and TRBJ2-7; 11 positions agree with TRBD2. The J segment lost 3 bases and the V segment lost 4 bases, leaving 5 bases of the junction unmatched. CDR1 is MNHNY, CDR2 SVGAGI, per germline (reference sequence). CDR3 length: 15 amino acids. CDR3 in amino acids: CASSFGLAGNYEQYF. The CDR3 DNA is TGTGCCAGCAGTTTCGGACTAGCGGGTAACTACGAGCAGTACTTC.

The chain couples TRBV3-1 (or the pseudogene TRBV3-2) to TRBJ1-1; 9 nucleotides match TRBD1. V shed 1 base and J 6 bases; nucleotides not matched to a gene: 6. This CDR3 region has 15 residues. The germline CDR1 and CDR2 sequences are LGHDT and YNNKEL (reference sequence). The CDR3 reads CASSQGNRGLSEAFF. The CDR3 bases are TGTGCCAGCAGCCAAGGGAACAGGGGGCTGTCTGAAGCTTTCTTT.

The chain carries TRBV7-3 and TRBJ2-7; possible D gene TRBD1, 5 bases. The CDR3 consists of 14 residues. V was shortened by 3 bases and J by 2 bases, with 11 bases between the two germline ends. Germline CDR1 is SGHTA and CDR2 is FQGTGA. The chain's CDR3 is CASSLGQGTYEQYF. The CDR3 bases are TGTGCCAGCAGCTTGGGGCAGGGAACCTACGAGCAGTACTTC.

The chain carries TRBV12-5 and TRBJ2-2; no clear D. CDR1 is LGHNT and CDR2 is FRNRAP in the germline V gene. The ends were cut back, 2 bases at V and 2 bases at J, with 9 bases in the middle. This CDR3 has 15 residues. The CDR3 bases are TGTGCTAGTGGTTTGTCGTCCACTAACACCGGGGAGCTGTTTTTT. Protein product: CASGLSSTNTGELFF. Complete variable domain (other parts from reference TRBV12-5 and TRBJ2-2): DARVTQTPRHKVTEMGQEVTMRCQPILGHNTVFWYRQTMMQGLELLAYFRNRAPLDDSGMPKDRFSAEMPDATLATLKIQPSEPRDSAVYFCASGLSSTNTGELFFGEGSRLTVL.

The gene calls are TRBV2 and TRBJ2-5, with TRBD2 as a possible D gene (5 bases). The CDR3 totals 13 residues. CDR1 is SNHLY, CDR2 FYNNEI, per germline. V was shortened by 6 bases and J by 1 base, with 9 bases between the two germline ends. The CDR3 here is CASRNGIQETQYF. The CDR3 DNA follows: TGTGCCAGCAGGAACGGGATCCAAGAGACCCAGTACTTC.

In this sample, this clone turned up once. This chain's CDR3 is CASRPTSGAYNEQFF. The CDR3 DNA is TGCGCCAGCAGACCGACTAGCGGGGCTTACAATGAGCAGTTCTTC. The V call is TRBV5-1, the J call TRBJ2-1, with 11 bases fitting TRBD2. Per the germline V gene, CDR1 is SGHRS and CDR2 is YFSETQ. The CDR3 loop spans 15 amino acids. V lost 5 bases, J lost 4 bases, and 5 bases stayed unmatched. The complete variable domain, with remaining parts taken from reference TRBV5-1 and TRBJ2-1, reads KAGVTQTPRYLIKTRGQQVTLSCSPISGHRSVSWYQQTPGQGLQFLFEYFSETQRNKGNFPGRFSGRQFSNSRSEMNVSTLELGDSALYLCASRPTSGAYNEQFFGPGTRLTVL.

The rearrangement joins TRBV5-5 to TRBJ2-7, with 9 bases aligning to TRBD1. Germline CDR1 and CDR2: SGHKS and YYEKEE (reference sequence). The CDR3 has 15 amino acids. Trimming removed 4 bases from V and 3 bases from J; junction bases left unmatched: 8. CDR3: CASSPWDRVHYEQYF. The CDR3 nucleotides read TGTGCCAGCAGCCCGTGGGACAGGGTCCACTACGAGCAGTACTTC. Full variable domain (missing parts from reference TRBV5-5 and TRBJ2-7): DAGVTQSPTHLIKTRGQQVTLRCSPISGHKSVSWYQQVLGQGPQFIFQYYEKEERGRGNFPDRFSARQFPNYSSELNVNALLLGDSALYLCASSPWDRVHYEQYFGPGTRLTVT.

V gene TRBV6-1 combines with J gene TRBJ1-1; D ambiguous. CDR1 and CDR2 (germline): MNHNS, SASEGT. Trimming removed 1 base at V and 1 base at J, with 10 bases between. The CDR3 consists of 15 residues. This CDR3 is CASSEVGRGNTEAFF. The CDR3 region has the DNA TGTGCCAGCAGTGAAGTTGGGCGGGGGAACACTGAAGCTTTCTTT.

CDR3 amino acids: CASSLYGEGEQYF. CDR3 sequence (DNA): TGTGCCAGCAGCTTATATGGAGAGGGGGAGCAGTACTTC. This chain links TRBV7-9 with TRBJ2-7, with D tentatively TRBD1 or TRBD2 (5 bases each). The germline V gene encodes CDR1 SEHNR and CDR2 FQNEAQ (reference sequence). V lost 2 bases and J 7 bases, leaving 12 bases between the germline ends. The CDR3 is made up of 13 amino acids.

This rearrangement joins TRBV14 to TRBJ2-7; 10 positions match TRBD1. This CDR3 has 15 amino acids. The V gene's germline CDR1 is SGHDN and CDR2 FVKESK. Unmatched junction bases numbered 10, after V lost 9 bases and J lost 2 bases. DNA of the CDR3: TGTGCCAGTAGCGTCACGGGACAGGGGACCTACGAGCAGTACTTC. Amino acid sequence: CASSVTGQGTYEQYF. Full variable domain (rest looked up from reference TRBV14 and TRBJ2-7): EAGVTQFPSHSVIEKGQTVTLRCDPISGHDNLYWYRRVMGKEIKFLLHFVKESKQDESGMPNNRFLAERTGGTYSTLKVQPAELEDSGVYFCASSVTGQGTYEQYFGPGTRLTVT.

The chain employs TRBV4-1 and TRBJ1-1, with D possibly being TRBD1 (5 bases). V lost 3 bases, J lost 11 bases, and 16 bases lay in between. The CDR3 is 13 amino acids. Germline V gives CDR1 MGHRA, CDR2 YSYEKL. In DNA, the CDR3 is TGCGCCAGCAGCCAGTGGGGGACTGAGGAGGCTTTCTTT. This encodes CASSQWGTEEAFF.